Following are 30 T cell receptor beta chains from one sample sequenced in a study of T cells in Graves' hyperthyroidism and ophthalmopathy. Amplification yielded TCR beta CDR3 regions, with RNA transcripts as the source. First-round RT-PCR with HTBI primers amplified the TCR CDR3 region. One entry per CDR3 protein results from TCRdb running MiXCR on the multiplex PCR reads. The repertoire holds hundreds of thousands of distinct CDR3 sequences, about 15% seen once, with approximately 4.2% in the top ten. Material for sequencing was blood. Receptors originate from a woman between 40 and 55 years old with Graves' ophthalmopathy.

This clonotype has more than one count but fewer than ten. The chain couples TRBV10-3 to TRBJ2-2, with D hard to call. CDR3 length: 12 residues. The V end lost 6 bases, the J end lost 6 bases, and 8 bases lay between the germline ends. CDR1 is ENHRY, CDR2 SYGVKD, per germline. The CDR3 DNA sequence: TGTGCCATCAGGAGCCTTCCCGGGGAGCTGTTTTTT. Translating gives CAIRSLPGELFF.

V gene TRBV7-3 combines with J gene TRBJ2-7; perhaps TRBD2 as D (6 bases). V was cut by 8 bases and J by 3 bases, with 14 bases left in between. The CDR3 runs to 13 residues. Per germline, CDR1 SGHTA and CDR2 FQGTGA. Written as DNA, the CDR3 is TGTGCCAGCGGAATTGGAGGGAACTACGAGCAGTACTTC. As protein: CASGIGGNYEQYF.

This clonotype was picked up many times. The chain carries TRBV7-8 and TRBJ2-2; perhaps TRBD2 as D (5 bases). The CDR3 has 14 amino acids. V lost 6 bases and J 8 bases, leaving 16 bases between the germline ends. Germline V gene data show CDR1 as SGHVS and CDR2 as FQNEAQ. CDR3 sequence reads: CASRPASSAGELFF. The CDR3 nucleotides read TGTGCCAGCAGACCAGCTAGCTCCGCGGGGGAGCTGTTTTTT.

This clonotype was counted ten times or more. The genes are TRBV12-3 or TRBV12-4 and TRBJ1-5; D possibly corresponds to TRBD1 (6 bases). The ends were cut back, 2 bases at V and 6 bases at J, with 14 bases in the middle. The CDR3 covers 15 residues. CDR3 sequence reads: CASSLKGGGLQPQHF. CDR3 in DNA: TGTGCCAGCAGTTTAAAGGGCGGGGGGCTTCAGCCCCAGCATTTT.

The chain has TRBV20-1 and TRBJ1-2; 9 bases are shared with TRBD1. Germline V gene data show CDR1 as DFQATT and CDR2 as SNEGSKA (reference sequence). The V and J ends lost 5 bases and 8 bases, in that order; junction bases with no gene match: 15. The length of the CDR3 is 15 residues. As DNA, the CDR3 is TGCAGTGCTGGCCGAACAGGGGGCAGGCGGGGCGGCTACACCTTC. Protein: CSAGRTGGRRGGYTF.

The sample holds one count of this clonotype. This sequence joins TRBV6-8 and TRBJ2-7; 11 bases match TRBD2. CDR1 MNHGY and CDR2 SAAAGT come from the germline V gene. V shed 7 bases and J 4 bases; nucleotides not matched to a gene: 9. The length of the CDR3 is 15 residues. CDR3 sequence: CASTAIAGGFYEQYF. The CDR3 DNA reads TGTGCCAGCACAGCCATAGCGGGAGGGTTTTACGAGCAGTACTTC.

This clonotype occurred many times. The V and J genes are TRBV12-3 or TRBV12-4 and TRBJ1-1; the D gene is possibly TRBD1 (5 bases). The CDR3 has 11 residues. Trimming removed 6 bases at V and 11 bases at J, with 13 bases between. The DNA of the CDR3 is TGTGCCAGCAGCAACAGGATGAGGGCTTTCTTT. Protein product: CASSNRMRAFF.

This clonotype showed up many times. The CDR3 loop reads CASSPRPHSFAYTEAFF. DNA of the CDR3: TGTGCCAGCAGTCCCCGGCCCCACAGCTTCGCGTACACTGAAGCTTTCTTT. The chain is built from TRBV28 and TRBJ1-1; D not certain. The CDR3 is 17 residues long. Germline values: CDR1 MDHEN, CDR2 SYDVKM. V was trimmed by 5 bases and J by 3 bases, leaving 22 bases between them. The full variable domain, completed using reference TRBV28 and TRBJ1-1, is DVKVTQSSRYLVKRTGEKVFLECVQDMDHENMFWYRQDPGLGLRLIYFSYDVKMKEKGDIPEGYSVSREKKERFSLILESASTNQTSMYLCASSPRPHSFAYTEAFFGQGTRLTVV.

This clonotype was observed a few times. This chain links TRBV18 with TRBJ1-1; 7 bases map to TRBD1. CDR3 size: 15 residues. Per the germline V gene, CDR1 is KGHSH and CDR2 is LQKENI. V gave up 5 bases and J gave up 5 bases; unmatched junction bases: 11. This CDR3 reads CASSAQGTGGTEAFF. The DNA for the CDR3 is TGTGCCAGCTCAGCACAGGGGACGGGGGGGACTGAAGCTTTCTTT.

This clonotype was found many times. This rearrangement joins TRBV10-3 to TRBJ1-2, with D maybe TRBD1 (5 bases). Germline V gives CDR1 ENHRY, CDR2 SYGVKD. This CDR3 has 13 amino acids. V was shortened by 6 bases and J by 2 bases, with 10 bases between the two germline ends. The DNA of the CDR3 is TGTGCCATCAGGGACGGACAAAACTATGGCTACACCTTC. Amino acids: CAIRDGQNYGYTF.

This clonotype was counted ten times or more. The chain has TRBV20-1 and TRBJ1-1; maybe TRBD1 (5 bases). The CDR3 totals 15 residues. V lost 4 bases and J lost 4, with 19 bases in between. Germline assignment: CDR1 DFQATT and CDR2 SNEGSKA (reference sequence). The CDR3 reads CSAIGAPELVTEAFF. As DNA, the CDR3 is TGCAGTGCTATAGGGGCGCCGGAGTTGGTCACTGAAGCTTTCTTT.

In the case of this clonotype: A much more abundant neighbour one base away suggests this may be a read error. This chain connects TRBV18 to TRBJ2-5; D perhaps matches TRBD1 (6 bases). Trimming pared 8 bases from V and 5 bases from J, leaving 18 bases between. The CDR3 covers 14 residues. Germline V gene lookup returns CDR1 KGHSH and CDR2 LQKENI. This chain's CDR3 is CASPSGARGETQYF. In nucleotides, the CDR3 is TGTGCCAGCCCATCAGGGGCCCGAGGGGAGACCCAGTACTTC.

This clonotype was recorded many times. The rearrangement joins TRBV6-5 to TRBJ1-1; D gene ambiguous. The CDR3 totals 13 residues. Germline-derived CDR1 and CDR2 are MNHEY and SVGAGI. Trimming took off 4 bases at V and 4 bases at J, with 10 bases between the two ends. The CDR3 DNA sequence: TGTGCCAGCAGTTCCGAGGCGGGCACTGAAGCTTTCTTT. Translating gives CASSSEAGTEAFF.

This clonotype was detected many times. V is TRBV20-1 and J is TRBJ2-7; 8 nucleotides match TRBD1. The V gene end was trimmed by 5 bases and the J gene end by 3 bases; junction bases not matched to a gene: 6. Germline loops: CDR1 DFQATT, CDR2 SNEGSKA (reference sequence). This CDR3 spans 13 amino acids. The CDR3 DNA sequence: TGCAGTGCTTATTACGGGACAGGCTACGAGCAGTACTTC. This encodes CSAYYGTGYEQYF.

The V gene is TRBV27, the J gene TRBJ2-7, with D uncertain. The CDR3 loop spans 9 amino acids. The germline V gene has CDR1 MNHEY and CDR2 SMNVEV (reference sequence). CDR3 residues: CVSGYEQYF. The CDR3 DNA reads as TGTGTATCGGGTTACGAGCAGTACTTC.

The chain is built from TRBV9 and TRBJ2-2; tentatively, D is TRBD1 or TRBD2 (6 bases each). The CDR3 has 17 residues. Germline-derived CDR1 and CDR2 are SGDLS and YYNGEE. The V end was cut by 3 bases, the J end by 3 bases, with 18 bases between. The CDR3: CASSGRGAADDTGELFF. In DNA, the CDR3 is TGTGCCAGCAGCGGGAGGGGGGCCGCCGACGACACCGGGGAGCTGTTTTTT.

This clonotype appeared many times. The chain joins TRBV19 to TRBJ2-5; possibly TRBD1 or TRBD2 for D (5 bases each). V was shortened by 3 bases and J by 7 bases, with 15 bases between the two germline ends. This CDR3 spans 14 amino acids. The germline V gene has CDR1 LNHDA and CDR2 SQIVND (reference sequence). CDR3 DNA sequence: TGTGCCAGTAGTATTAGTTGGGGTGGGGGGACCCAGTACTTC. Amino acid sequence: CASSISWGGGTQYF.

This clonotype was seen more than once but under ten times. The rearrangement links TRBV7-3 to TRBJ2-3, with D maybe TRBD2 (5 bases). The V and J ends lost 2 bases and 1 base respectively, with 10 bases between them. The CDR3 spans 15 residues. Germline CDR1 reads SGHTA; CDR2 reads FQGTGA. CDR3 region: CASSLQLGGTDTQYF. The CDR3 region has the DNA TGTGCCAGCAGCTTACAACTAGGCGGCACAGATACGCAGTATTTT.

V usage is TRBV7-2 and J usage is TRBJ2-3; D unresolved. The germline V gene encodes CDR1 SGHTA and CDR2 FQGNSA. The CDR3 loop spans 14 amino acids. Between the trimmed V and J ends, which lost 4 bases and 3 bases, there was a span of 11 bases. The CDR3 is CASSSTLGTDTQYF. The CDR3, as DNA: TGTGCCAGCAGCTCCACCTTAGGTACAGATACGCAGTATTTT. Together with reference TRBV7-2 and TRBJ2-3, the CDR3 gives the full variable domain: GAGVSQSPSNKVTEKGKDVELRCDPISGHTALYWYRQSLGQGLEFLIYFQGNSAPDKSGLPSDRFSAERTGGSVSTLTIQRTQQEDSAVYLCASSSTLGTDTQYFGPGTRLTVL.

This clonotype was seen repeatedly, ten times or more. The CDR3 DNA sequence: TGTGCCAGCAGTTCATATACCGGGACAGCCTACGAGCAGTACTTC. It is translated as CASSSYTGTAYEQYF. This chain uses TRBV28 with TRBJ2-7; 7 bases map to TRBD1. Germline CDR1 MDHEN, CDR2 SYDVKM. The CDR3 has 15 amino acids. J was trimmed by 2 bases and V by 4 bases; bases with no gene match: 8.

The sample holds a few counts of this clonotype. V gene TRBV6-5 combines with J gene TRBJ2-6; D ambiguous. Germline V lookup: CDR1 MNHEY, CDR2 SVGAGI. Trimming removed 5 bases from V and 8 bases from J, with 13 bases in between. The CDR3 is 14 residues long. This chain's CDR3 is CASSTRQASNVLTF. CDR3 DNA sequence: TGTGCCAGCAGTACACGACAAGCCTCCAACGTCCTGACTTTC.

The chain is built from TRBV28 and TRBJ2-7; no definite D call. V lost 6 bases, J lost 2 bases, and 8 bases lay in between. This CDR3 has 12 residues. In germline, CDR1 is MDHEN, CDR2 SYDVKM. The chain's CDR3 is CASRLRTYEQYF. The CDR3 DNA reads TGTGCCAGCAGACTCAGAACCTACGAGCAGTACTTC.

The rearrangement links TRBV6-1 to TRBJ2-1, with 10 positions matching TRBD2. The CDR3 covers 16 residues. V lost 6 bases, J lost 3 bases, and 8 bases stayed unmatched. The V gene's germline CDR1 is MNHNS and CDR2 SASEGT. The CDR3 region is CASRMGVAGGYNEQFF. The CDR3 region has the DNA TGTGCCAGCAGAATGGGGGTAGCGGGAGGCTACAATGAGCAGTTCTTC.

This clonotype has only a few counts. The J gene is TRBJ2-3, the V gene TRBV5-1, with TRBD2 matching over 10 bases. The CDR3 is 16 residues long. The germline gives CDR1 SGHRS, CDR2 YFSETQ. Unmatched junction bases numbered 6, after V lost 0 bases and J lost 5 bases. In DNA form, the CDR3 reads TGCGCCAGCAGCTTGGGAGCGGGAGGGGGAGAAGATACGCAGTATTTT. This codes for CASSLGAGGGEDTQYF.

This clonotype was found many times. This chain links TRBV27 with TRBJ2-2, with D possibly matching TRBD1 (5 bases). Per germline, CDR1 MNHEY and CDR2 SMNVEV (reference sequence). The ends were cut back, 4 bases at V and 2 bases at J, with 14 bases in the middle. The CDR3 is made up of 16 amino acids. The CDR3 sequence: CASSSLHTGNTGELFF. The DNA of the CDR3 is TGTGCCAGCAGTTCCCTTCATACAGGAAACACCGGGGAGCTGTTTTTT.

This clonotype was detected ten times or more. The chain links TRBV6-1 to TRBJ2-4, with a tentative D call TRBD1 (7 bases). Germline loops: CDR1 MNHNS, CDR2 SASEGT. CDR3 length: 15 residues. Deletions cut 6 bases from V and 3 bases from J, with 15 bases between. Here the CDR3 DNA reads TGTGCCAGCAGCCCTGCGGGACAGCTCAAAAACATTCAGTACTTC. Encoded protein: CASSPAGQLKNIQYF.

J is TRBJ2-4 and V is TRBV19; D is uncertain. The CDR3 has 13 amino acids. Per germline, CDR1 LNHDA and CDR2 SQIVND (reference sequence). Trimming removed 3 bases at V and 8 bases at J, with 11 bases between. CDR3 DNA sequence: TGTGCCAGTAGTATGCAGCCAAAGGACATTCAGTACTTC. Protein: CASSMQPKDIQYF. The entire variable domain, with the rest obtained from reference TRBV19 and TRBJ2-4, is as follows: DGGITQSPKYLFRKEGQNVTLSCEQNLNHDAMYWYRQDPGQGLRLIYYSQIVNDFQKGDIAEGYSVSREKKESFPLTVTSAQKNPTAFYLCASSMQPKDIQYFGAGTRLSVL.

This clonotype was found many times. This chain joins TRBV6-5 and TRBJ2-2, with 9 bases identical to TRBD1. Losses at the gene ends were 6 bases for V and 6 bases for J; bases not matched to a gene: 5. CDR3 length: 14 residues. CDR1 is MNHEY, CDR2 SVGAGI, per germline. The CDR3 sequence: CASRGWTGAGELFF. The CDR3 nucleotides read TGTGCCAGCAGAGGGTGGACAGGGGCCGGGGAGCTGTTTTTT.

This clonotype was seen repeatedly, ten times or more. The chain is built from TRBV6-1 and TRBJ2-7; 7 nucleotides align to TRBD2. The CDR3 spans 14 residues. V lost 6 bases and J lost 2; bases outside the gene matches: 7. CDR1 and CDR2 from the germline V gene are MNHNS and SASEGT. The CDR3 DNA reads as TGTGCCAGCAGCCAAAATAGCGGGCCCTACGAGCAGTACTTC. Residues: CASSQNSGPYEQYF.

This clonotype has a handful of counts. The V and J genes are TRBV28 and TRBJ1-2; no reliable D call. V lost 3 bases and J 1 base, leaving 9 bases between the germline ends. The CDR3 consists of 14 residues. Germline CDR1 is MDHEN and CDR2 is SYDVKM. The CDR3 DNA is TGTGCCAGCAGTTTTGCGCCCCTTAACTATGGCTACACCTTC. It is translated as CASSFAPLNYGYTF.